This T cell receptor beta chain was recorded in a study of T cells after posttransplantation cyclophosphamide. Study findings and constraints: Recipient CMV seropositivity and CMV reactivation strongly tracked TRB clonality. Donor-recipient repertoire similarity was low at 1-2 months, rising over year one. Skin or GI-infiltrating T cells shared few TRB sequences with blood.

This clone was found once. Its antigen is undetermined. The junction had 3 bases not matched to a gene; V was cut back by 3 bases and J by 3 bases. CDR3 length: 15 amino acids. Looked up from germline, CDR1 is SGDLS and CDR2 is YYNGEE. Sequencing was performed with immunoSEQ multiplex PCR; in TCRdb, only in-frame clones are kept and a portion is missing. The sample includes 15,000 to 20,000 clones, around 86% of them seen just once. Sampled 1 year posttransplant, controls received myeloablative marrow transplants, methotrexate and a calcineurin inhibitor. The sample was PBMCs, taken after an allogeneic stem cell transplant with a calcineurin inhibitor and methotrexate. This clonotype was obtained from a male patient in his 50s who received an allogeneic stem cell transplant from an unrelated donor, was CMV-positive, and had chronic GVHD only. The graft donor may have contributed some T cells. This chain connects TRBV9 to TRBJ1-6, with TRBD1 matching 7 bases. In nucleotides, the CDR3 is TGTGCCAGCAGCGGGGACAGCCACTATAATTCACCCCTCCACTTT. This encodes CASSGDSHYNSPLHF.